This is a list of T cell receptor beta chains from one sample in a study of cytomegalovirus exposure and HLA in healthy donors. The table came from immunoSEQ multiplex PCR; TCRdb's copy has only in-frame clones and leaves some out. The repertoire table contains under 70,000 clones. Sequences were obtained from PBMCs. These receptors all stem from a woman aged 30 to 39 in good health and CMV-seropositive. The CDR3 runs from the conserved cysteine through the conserved F or W. Each record gives: D gene, V gene, J gene, CDR3 length, CDR3 protein, CDR3 DNA. The D gene is left open where the match is weak.

D gene: .; V gene: TRBV29-1; J gene: TRBJ1-1; CDR3 length: 12; CDR3 protein: CSVEGQVGEAFF; CDR3 DNA: TGCAGCGTTGAAGGGCAGGTCGGTGAAGCTTTCTTT
D gene: .; V gene: TRBV5-4; J gene: TRBJ1-5; CDR3 length: 14; CDR3 protein: CASSLDQGLGPQHF; CDR3 DNA: TGTGCCAGCAGCTTGGATCAGGGATTGGGGCCCCAGCATTTT
D gene: TRBD1; V gene: TRBV30; J gene: TRBJ2-3; CDR3 length: 15; CDR3 protein: CAWRRGTGFSDTQYF; CDR3 DNA: TGTGCCTGGAGACGCGGGACAGGGTTTTCAGATACGCAGTATTTT
D gene: .; V gene: TRBV18; J gene: TRBJ1-4; CDR3 length: 14; CDR3 protein: CASSQTYANEKLFF; CDR3 DNA: TGTGCCAGCTCACAGACATACGCTAATGAAAAACTGTTTTTT
D gene: TRBD1; V gene: TRBV6-6; J gene: TRBJ2-7; CDR3 length: 14; CDR3 protein: CASSLTGTVYEQYF; CDR3 DNA: TGTGCCAGCAGTCTTACAGGGACAGTCTACGAGCAGTACTTC
D gene: TRBD2; V gene: TRBV30; J gene: TRBJ2-3; CDR3 length: 14; CDR3 protein: CAWGLAGDGLRQYF; CDR3 DNA: TGTGCCTGGGGACTAGCGGGGGACGGGTTGAGGCAGTATTTT
D gene: .; V gene: TRBV7-9; J gene: TRBJ1-5; CDR3 length: 14; CDR3 protein: CASSLGGGNQPQHF; CDR3 DNA: TGTGCCAGCAGCTTAGGAGGTGGCAATCAGCCCCAGCATTTT
D gene: TRBD2; V gene: TRBV19; J gene: TRBJ2-2; CDR3 length: 16; CDR3 protein: CASSGLAGANTGELFF; CDR3 DNA: TGTGCCAGTAGCGGACTAGCGGGGGCGAACACCGGGGAGCTGTTTTTT
D gene: .; V gene: TRBV19; J gene: TRBJ1-1; CDR3 length: 16; CDR3 protein: CASSSLGAGGNTEAFF; CDR3 DNA: TGTGCCAGTAGTAGCCTTGGTGCAGGAGGGAACACTGAAGCTTTCTTT
D gene: TRBD1; V gene: TRBV7-7; J gene: TRBJ2-5; CDR3 length: 13; CDR3 protein: CASSTTGGETQYF; CDR3 DNA: TGTGCTAGCAGCACTACAGGGGGGGAGACCCAGTACTTC
D gene: TRBD2; V gene: TRBV9; J gene: TRBJ2-2; CDR3 length: 15; CDR3 protein: CASSVSGGYGGELFF; CDR3 DNA: TGTGCCAGCAGCGTATCGGGAGGGTATGGCGGGGAGCTGTTTTTT
D gene: TRBD1; V gene: TRBV5-1; J gene: TRBJ2-3; CDR3 length: 14; CDR3 protein: CAGAGTGSADTQYF; CDR3 DNA: TGCGCCGGAGCTGGGACAGGGAGCGCAGATACGCAGTATTTT
D gene: TRBD2; V gene: TRBV28; J gene: TRBJ2-1; CDR3 length: 19; CDR3 protein: CASSFWSGLAGGIKGEQFF; CDR3 DNA: TGTGCCAGCAGTTTCTGGTCGGGACTAGCGGGGGGGATTAAAGGTGAGCAGTTCTTC
D gene: .; V gene: TRBV5-1; J gene: TRBJ1-5; CDR3 length: 13; CDR3 protein: CASSQYSNQPQHF; CDR3 DNA: TGCGCCAGCAGCCAGTATAGCAATCAGCCCCAGCATTTT
D gene: .; V gene: TRBV5-1; J gene: TRBJ2-1; CDR3 length: 12; CDR3 protein: CASSRDTNEQFF; CDR3 DNA: TGCGCCAGCAGCCGGGACACCAATGAGCAGTTCTTC
D gene: .; V gene: TRBV13; J gene: TRBJ1-4; CDR3 length: 13; CDR3 protein: CASSFLRNEKLFF; CDR3 DNA: TGTGCCAGCAGCTTTTTACGGAATGAAAAACTGTTTTTT
D gene: TRBD2; V gene: TRBV5-4; J gene: TRBJ2-7; CDR3 length: 16; CDR3 protein: CASSPSLAGATYEQYF; CDR3 DNA: TGTGCCAGCAGCCCATCCCTAGCGGGGGCCACCTACGAGCAGTACTTC
D gene: TRBD1; V gene: TRBV18; J gene: TRBJ1-2; CDR3 length: 14; CDR3 protein: CASSPDRGNYGYTF; CDR3 DNA: TGTGCCAGCTCACCGGACAGGGGTAACTATGGCTACACCTTC
D gene: TRBD1; V gene: TRBV7-9; J gene: TRBJ2-7; CDR3 length: 13; CDR3 protein: CASSLTGGSEQYF; CDR3 DNA: TGTGCCAGCAGCTTGACAGGGGGCAGCGAGCAGTACTTC
D gene: TRBD1; V gene: TRBV30; J gene: TRBJ1-2; CDR3 length: 13; CDR3 protein: CAWSGQGEYGYTF; CDR3 DNA: TGTGCCTGGAGTGGCCAGGGGGAATATGGCTACACCTTC
D gene: TRBD2; V gene: TRBV4-1; J gene: TRBJ2-5; CDR3 length: 15; CDR3 protein: CASSRREAFQETQYF; CDR3 DNA: TGCGCCAGCAGCCGACGGGAGGCGTTCCAAGAGACCCAGTACTTC
D gene: TRBD1; V gene: TRBV7-9; J gene: TRBJ1-2; CDR3 length: 15; CDR3 protein: CASSLGQISNYGYTF; CDR3 DNA: TGTGCCAGCAGCCTGGGACAGATATCTAACTATGGCTACACCTTC
D gene: TRBD2; V gene: TRBV7-9; J gene: TRBJ2-2; CDR3 length: 15; CDR3 protein: CASSVLAGVAGELFF; CDR3 DNA: TGTGCCAGCAGCGTCCTAGCGGGAGTAGCCGGGGAGCTGTTTTTT
D gene: .; V gene: TRBV25-1; J gene: TRBJ1-1; CDR3 length: 14; CDR3 protein: CASSPGTPDTEAFF; CDR3 DNA: TGTGCCAGCAGTCCCGGGACACCGGACACTGAAGCTTTCTTT
D gene: .; V gene: TRBV6-1; J gene: TRBJ2-7; CDR3 length: 17; CDR3 protein: CASSEANTGYGSYEQYF; CDR3 DNA: TGTGCCAGCAGTGAAGCAAACACAGGGTACGGTTCCTACGAGCAGTACTTC
D gene: .; V gene: TRBV6-5; J gene: TRBJ1-5; CDR3 length: 10; CDR3 protein: CAAGDQPQHF; CDR3 DNA: TGTGCCGCCGGGGATCAGCCCCAGCATTTT
D gene: .; V gene: TRBV15; J gene: TRBJ2-5; CDR3 length: 13; CDR3 protein: CATSRDNRREQYF; CDR3 DNA: TGTGCCACCAGCAGAGATAACAGGCGAGAGCAGTACTTC
D gene: TRBD2; V gene: TRBV27; J gene: TRBJ2-5; CDR3 length: 16; CDR3 protein: CASSLLGGRARETQYF; CDR3 DNA: TGTGCCAGCAGTTTATTAGGCGGGAGGGCCCGAGAGACCCAGTACTTC
D gene: TRBD1; V gene: TRBV18; J gene: TRBJ2-1; CDR3 length: 15; CDR3 protein: CASSPRTGTDNEQFF; CDR3 DNA: TGTGCCAGCTCACCTCGGACAGGCACCGACAATGAGCAGTTCTTC
D gene: TRBD1; V gene: TRBV30; J gene: TRBJ2-1; CDR3 length: 14; CDR3 protein: CAWSGGTGYNEQFF; CDR3 DNA: TGTGCCTGGAGTGGGGGGACAGGGTACAATGAGCAGTTCTTC
D gene: .; V gene: TRBV19; J gene: TRBJ1-5; CDR3 length: 15; CDR3 protein: CASSIDSGFNQPQHF; CDR3 DNA: TGTGCCAGTAGTATAGATTCAGGTTTCAATCAGCCCCAGCATTTT
D gene: .; V gene: TRBV7-9; J gene: TRBJ1-2; CDR3 length: 12; CDR3 protein: CASSLEEYGYTF; CDR3 DNA: TGTGCCAGCAGCTTGGAGGAGTACGGCTACACCTTC
D gene: .; V gene: TRBV5-6; J gene: TRBJ2-7; CDR3 length: 12; CDR3 protein: CASSLSSGEQYF; CDR3 DNA: TGTGCCAGCAGCTTGTCCTCCGGCGAGCAGTACTTC
D gene: .; V gene: TRBV18; J gene: TRBJ1-2; CDR3 length: 10; CDR3 protein: CASSSYGYTF; CDR3 DNA: TGTGCCAGCTCATCATATGGCTACACCTTC
D gene: TRBD2; V gene: TRBV6-5; J gene: TRBJ2-7; CDR3 length: 15; CDR3 protein: CASSYSRGDSYEQYF; CDR3 DNA: TGTGCCAGCAGTTACTCACGGGGGGACTCCTACGAGCAGTACTTC
D gene: TRBD1; V gene: TRBV11-2; J gene: TRBJ1-2; CDR3 length: 14; CDR3 protein: CASSRTGVVYGYTF; CDR3 DNA: TGTGCCAGCAGCCGTACAGGGGTTGTCTATGGCTACACCTTC